One and the same sample provided the 2 T cell receptor beta chains below, sequenced in a study of blood T cells in healthy people across ages. PCR was performed a second time for about 7 to 11 cycles using a sample-barcoded 5' primer and a J-beta primer mix. TCRdb re-derived calls from the 5' RACE reads in MiXCR, one entry per CDR3 protein. The sample lists over a million distinct CDR3 sequences; 35% to 55% were seen once. The sequencing sample was made of blood. The receptors come from a woman in her sixties or seventies in good health.

The chain couples TRBV14 to TRBJ2-1; 9 positions match TRBD2. The CDR3 spans 14 residues. With 3 bases clipped from V and 7 bases from J, the junction kept 4 bases outside the gene matches. CDR1 and CDR2 (germline): SGHDN, FVKESK. The CDR3: CASSHLAGANEQFF. CDR3 nucleotide sequence: TGTGCCAGCAGCCACTTAGCGGGAGCAAATGAGCAGTTCTTC.

This sequence joins TRBV13 and TRBJ1-1; maybe TRBD1 (6 bases). The CDR3 covers 15 residues. CDR1 is PRHDT and CDR2 is FYEKMQ in the germline V gene (reference sequence). The V gene lost 3 bases and the J gene lost 2 bases, with 13 bases spanning the gap. CDR3 protein: CASSFLGAPNTEAFF. Written as DNA, the CDR3 is TGTGCCAGCAGCTTCCTGGGGGCCCCAAACACTGAAGCTTTCTTT.